The 32 T cell receptor beta chains in this list originate from one sample, sequenced in a study of cytomegalovirus exposure and HLA in healthy donors. Produced via immunoSEQ multiplex PCR; TCRdb's table is partial and in-frame only. Of fewer than 90,000 clones listed, 90% to 96% are singletons. The specimen was PBMCs. Receptors originate from a young man in good health and CMV-seropositive.

The V gene is TRBV27, the J gene TRBJ1-4; the D is unclear. The CDR3 contains 14 residues. The V end was cut by 6 bases, the J end by 5 bases, with 13 bases between. Per the germline V gene, CDR1 is MNHEY and CDR2 is SMNVEV (reference sequence). The DNA of the CDR3 is TGTGCCAGCAGCGGGAGATTCGACAATGAAAAACTGTTTTTT. Protein product: CASSGRFDNEKLFF.

This sequence joins TRBV7-8 and TRBJ2-2; TRBD2 aligns across 11 bases. CDR3 length: 16 residues. The germline V gene encodes CDR1 SGHVS and CDR2 FQNEAQ. The trim removed 5 bases at V and 8 bases at J, leaving 10 bases unmatched. CDR3 DNA sequence: TGTGCCAGCAGCCCGAAACTAGCGGGAGCCTCTGGGGAGCTGTTTTTT. It specifies CASSPKLAGASGELFF.

V and J are TRBV27 and TRBJ2-1, with 9 positions matching TRBD1. The V and J ends lost 7 bases and 7 bases, in that order; junction bases with no gene match: 8. Germline-derived CDR1 and CDR2 are MNHEY and SMNVEV (reference sequence). The CDR3 has 14 residues. This CDR3 reads CASIKQGALNEQFF. CDR3 DNA sequence: TGTGCCAGCATCAAACAGGGGGCTCTTAATGAGCAGTTCTTC.

The chain uses TRBV27 and TRBJ1-1; D is undetermined. Germline V lookup: CDR1 MNHEY, CDR2 SMNVEV (reference sequence). V was pared by 5 bases and J by 6 bases, with 10 bases between. There are 12 residues in the CDR3. The CDR3 sequence is CASSPGVAEAFF. CDR3 DNA sequence: TGTGCCAGCAGTCCGGGTGTGGCTGAAGCTTTCTTT.

V usage is TRBV5-1 and J usage is TRBJ2-6, with TRBD1 identical over 11 bases. V was pared by 6 bases and J by 4 bases, with 9 bases of the junction left unmatched. CDR1 and CDR2 from the germline V gene are SGHRS and YFSETQ. This CDR3 region has 17 residues. The CDR3 spells CASTSGQGAPGANVLTF. CDR3 nucleotide sequence: TGCGCCAGCACCTCCGGACAGGGGGCGCCAGGGGCCAACGTCCTGACTTTC.

V gene TRBV19 combines with J gene TRBJ1-5; D unresolved. CDR3 length equals 15 residues. Trimming left V 5 bases short and J 3 bases short, with 14 bases between. CDR1 is LNHDA and CDR2 is SQIVND in the germline V gene (reference sequence). The CDR3 loop is CASSPSPEVNQPQHF. The CDR3 nucleotides are TGTGCCAGTAGTCCCTCCCCAGAAGTCAATCAGCCCCAGCATTTT.

The chain joins TRBV27 to TRBJ2-7, with 11 bases that match TRBD1. The CDR3 is 16 amino acids. In germline, CDR1 is MNHEY, CDR2 SMNVEV (reference sequence). V lost 5 bases to trimming and J lost 4 bases; unmatched junction nucleotides: 10. CDR3 sequence (DNA): TGTGCCAGCAGTCAATGGGGACAGGGGGATCAGTACGAGCAGTACTTC. Protein product: CASSQWGQGDQYEQYF.

This clone was recorded once. The chain recombines TRBV5-4 with TRBJ2-1; 10 nucleotides match TRBD2. Germline V gene sequence: CDR1 SGHNT, CDR2 YYREEE (reference sequence). This CDR3 region has 15 residues. V was pared by 7 bases and J by 8 bases, with 12 bases of the junction left unmatched. In DNA, the CDR3 is TGTGCCAGCTCAGGGGGGCTAGCGGGAGTATATGAGCAGTTCTTC. This codes for CASSGGLAGVYEQFF.

The chain has TRBV27 and TRBJ2-3, with a tentative D call TRBD1 (6 bases). V lost 3 bases and J 0 bases, leaving 13 bases between the germline ends. Germline CDR1 reads MNHEY; CDR2 reads SMNVEV (reference sequence). The CDR3 contains 16 residues. CDR3 amino acids: CASSLGAGFSTDTQYF. Written as DNA, the CDR3 is TGTGCCAGCAGTTTGGGGGCGGGCTTTAGCACAGATACGCAGTATTTT.

This chain uses TRBV6-1 with TRBJ2-1; D call uncertain. This CDR3 comprises 15 residues. Looked up from germline, CDR1 is MNHNS and CDR2 is SASEGT. V was trimmed by 3 bases and J by 1 base, leaving 10 bases between them. CDR3 in amino acids: CASSEASRSYNEQFF. The CDR3, as DNA: TGTGCCAGCAGTGAGGCCTCAAGATCCTACAATGAGCAGTTCTTC.

This chain uses TRBV5-4 with TRBJ2-5; 10 nucleotides line up with TRBD2. After removal of 4 bases from V and 7 bases from J, the junction contained 7 bases not matched to a gene. Germline loops: CDR1 SGHNT, CDR2 YYREEE (reference sequence). The CDR3 length is 14 residues. This CDR3 reads CASSREREGRTQYF. The CDR3 nucleotides read TGTGCCAGCAGCCGTGAGCGGGAGGGCCGGACCCAGTACTTC. Based on the CDR3 plus reference TRBV5-4 and TRBJ2-5, the full variable domain is ETGVTQSPTHLIKTRGQQVTLRCSSQSGHNTVSWYQQALGQGPQFIFQYYREEENGRGNFPPRFSGLQFPNYSSELNVNALELDDSALYLCASSREREGRTQYFGPGTRLLVL.

The V gene is TRBV7-6, the J gene TRBJ1-4, with D maybe TRBD1 (5 bases). Germline V lookup: CDR1 SGHVS, CDR2 FNYEAQ. The length of the CDR3 is 14 residues. V lost 1 base, J lost 8 bases, and 11 bases lay in between. CDR3 DNA sequence: TGTGCCAGCAGCTTAGGGGGCTCACGGGAAAAACTGTTTTTT. It is translated as CASSLGGSREKLFF.

This chain connects TRBV7-9 to TRBJ1-1, with a tentative D call TRBD1 (5 bases). The V and J ends lost 2 bases and 4 bases respectively, with 14 bases between them. Germline V gene data show CDR1 as SEHNR and CDR2 as FQNEAQ (reference sequence). The CDR3 runs 15 residues. CDR3 sequence: CASSLSPGEVTEAFF. CDR3 coding DNA: TGTGCCAGCAGCTTATCCCCGGGGGAGGTCACTGAAGCTTTCTTT.

The chain uses TRBV29-1 and TRBJ2-7, with a weak D call TRBD1 (6 bases). The germline V gene encodes CDR1 SQVTM and CDR2 ANQGSEA. The CDR3 totals 14 residues. V lost 6 bases and J lost 2, with 17 bases in between. For the CDR3, the DNA is TGCAGCGTACTCGACAGGCGTTTCACCTACGAGCAGTACTTC. Residues: CSVLDRRFTYEQYF.

Here the CDR3 reads CASSQPAHRDNEQFF. The CDR3 DNA is TGCGCCAGCAGCCAACCCGCCCATCGAGACAATGAGCAGTTCTTC. The rearrangement links TRBV4-1 to TRBJ2-1; D is unclear. This CDR3 region has 15 residues. CDR1 is MGHRA, CDR2 YSYEKL, per germline. Trimming stripped 2 bases from V and 5 bases from J, with 13 bases between.

The rearrangement joins TRBV28 to TRBJ2-4; a weak D match, TRBD1 (5 bases). The V and J ends lost 0 bases and 0 bases respectively, with 18 bases between them. Germline CDR1 reads MDHEN; CDR2 reads SYDVKM. The CDR3 has 19 residues. CDR3 residues: CASSLWAGKVGLAKNIQYF. The CDR3 DNA sequence: TGTGCCAGCAGTTTATGGGCAGGGAAGGTCGGGCTAGCCAAAAACATTCAGTACTTC. The whole variable domain, remainder taken from reference TRBV28 and TRBJ2-4, is DVKVTQSSRYLVKRTGEKVFLECVQDMDHENMFWYRQDPGLGLRLIYFSYDVKMKEKGDIPEGYSVSREKKERFSLILESASTNQTSMYLCASSLWAGKVGLAKNIQYFGAGTRLSVL.

This clone appeared once. This chain joins TRBV19 and TRBJ2-7; D perhaps matches TRBD1 (6 bases). Per germline, CDR1 LNHDA and CDR2 SQIVND (reference sequence). V dropped 3 bases and J dropped 1 base, with 10 bases sitting between them. The CDR3 sequence is 14 residues long. The CDR3 DNA reads as TGTGCCAGTAGTATGTACGACAGGTCCTACGAGCAGTACTTC. As protein: CASSMYDRSYEQYF. The full variable domain, its missing parts supplied by reference TRBV19 and TRBJ2-7, is DGGITQSPKYLFRKEGQNVTLSCEQNLNHDAMYWYRQDPGQGLRLIYYSQIVNDFQKGDIAEGYSVSREKKESFPLTVTSAQKNPTAFYLCASSMYDRSYEQYFGPGTRLTVT.

The gene calls are TRBV30 and TRBJ1-2, with 8 positions matching TRBD1. Trimming took 6 bases from V and 6 from J; bases not matched to a gene: 9. The CDR3 covers 13 residues. Germline loops: CDR1 GTSNPN, CDR2 SVGIG (reference sequence). CDR3 region: CACSTGTGDGYTF. The CDR3 coding sequence is TGTGCCTGTAGCACCGGGACAGGAGATGGCTACACCTTC.

The chain carries TRBV6-5 and TRBJ2-7, with 14 bases matching TRBD2. In germline, CDR1 is MNHEY, CDR2 SVGAGI. CDR3 length: 14 amino acids. V shed 4 bases, J shed 5 bases, and the junction held 1 base outside the gene matches. The CDR3 DNA reads as TGTGCCAGCAGTTCGGGACTAGCGGGAGACGAGCAGTACTTC. Residues: CASSSGLAGDEQYF.

The rearrangement joins TRBV11-2 to TRBJ2-7, with 7 bases that match TRBD1. This CDR3 is 14 amino acids long. Trimming at V came to 4 bases and at J to 3 bases, leaving 6 bases not matched to a gene. Germline V lookup: CDR1 SGHAT, CDR2 FQNNGV. CDR3 coding DNA: TGTGCCAGCAGCTCCCCCGGGACAGACTACGAGCAGTACTTC. It specifies CASSSPGTDYEQYF.

The rearrangement joins TRBV28 to TRBJ2-3, with 9 nucleotides matching TRBD2. The V gene's germline CDR1 is MDHEN and CDR2 SYDVKM. Trimming removed 6 bases from V and 12 bases from J; junction bases left unmatched: 7. The CDR3 sequence is 12 residues long. CDR3 sequence: CASSTRGGKQYF. The DNA for the CDR3 is TGTGCCAGCAGCACGCGGGGGGGAAAACAGTATTTT. Supplemented by reference TRBV28 and TRBJ2-3, the full variable domain reads DVKVTQSSRYLVKRTGEKVFLECVQDMDHENMFWYRQDPGLGLRLIYFSYDVKMKEKGDIPEGYSVSREKKERFSLILESASTNQTSMYLCASSTRGGKQYFGPGTRLTVL.

The rearrangement uses TRBV6-5 and TRBJ1-2, with D tentatively TRBD1 (6 bases). Between the trimmed V and J ends, which lost 0 bases and 7 bases, there was a span of 12 bases. The germline V gene has CDR1 MNHEY and CDR2 SVGAGI. The CDR3 is 14 residues long. This CDR3 is CASSYSQGGGGYTF. CDR3 sequence (DNA): TGTGCCAGCAGTTACTCACAGGGCGGGGGTGGCTACACCTTC.

This clone was counted once. The V gene is TRBV28, the J gene TRBJ1-4, with TRBD1 matching 11 bases. V lost 4 bases, J lost 7 bases, and 8 bases stayed unmatched. CDR1 and CDR2 from the germline V gene are MDHEN and SYDVKM. The CDR3 has 16 amino acids. The CDR3 DNA reads TGTGCCAGCAGTTCCACGGGACAGGGGGTGGCTGAAAAACTGTTTTTT. The encoded protein is CASSSTGQGVAEKLFF.

This sequence joins TRBV6-5 and TRBJ1-1, with 8 bases aligning to TRBD1. Germline CDR1 and CDR2: MNHEY and SVGAGI. V trimming: 7 bases; J trimming: 5 bases; junction bases outside the gene matches: 3. The CDR3 has 12 amino acids. The CDR3 nucleotides are TGTGCCAGCATGGACAGGGTTACTGAAGCTTTCTTT. It yields the protein CASMDRVTEAFF.

The V and J genes are TRBV7-9 and TRBJ2-7, with 7 bases matching TRBD1. The CDR3 is 19 amino acids. V gave up 5 bases and J gave up 5 bases; unmatched junction bases: 24. The germline gives CDR1 SEHNR, CDR2 FQNEAQ (reference sequence). The CDR3 loop is CASSHPTVPRRQGSHEQYF. The CDR3, as DNA: TGTGCCAGCAGCCACCCGACAGTACCCCGCCGACAGGGAAGCCACGAGCAGTACTTC.

This chain joins TRBV28 and TRBJ1-4; TRBD1 might be the D (6 bases). CDR1 MDHEN and CDR2 SYDVKM come from the germline V gene. The V end was cut by 3 bases, the J end by 0 bases, with 14 bases between. This CDR3 has 17 residues. This CDR3 reads CASSFRLQGPTNEKLFF. For the CDR3, the DNA is TGTGCCAGCAGTTTCCGCCTACAGGGACCAACTAATGAAAAACTGTTTTTT.

The chain recombines TRBV27 with TRBJ1-5; 9 nucleotides align to TRBD1. The CDR3 is made up of 12 amino acids. Germline V CDR1 and CDR2: MNHEY, SMNVEV (reference sequence). The J segment lost 12 bases and the V segment lost 5 bases, leaving 5 bases of the junction unmatched. CDR3 in amino acids: CASSLGQGVQHF. CDR3 nucleotides: TGTGCCAGCAGTCTGGGACAGGGCGTCCAGCATTTT.

This clone was counted a single time. The V gene is TRBV4-2, the J gene TRBJ2-3, with 12 nucleotides matching TRBD1. The germline gives CDR1 LGHNA, CDR2 YNFKEQ. J lost 3 bases, V lost 1 base, and 2 bases had no gene match. The CDR3 has 16 residues. Written as DNA, the CDR3 is TGTGCCAGCAGCCAAGGGGACAGGGGGCGGACAGATACGCAGTATTTT. Translating gives CASSQGDRGRTDTQYF.

This rearrangement joins TRBV7-6 to TRBJ1-3; D perhaps matches TRBD1 (5 bases). CDR1 is SGHVS, CDR2 FNYEAQ, per germline. V lost 5 bases and J 0 bases, leaving 11 bases between the germline ends. The CDR3 contains 15 residues. The CDR3 reads CASSRDSSSGNTIYF. CDR3 sequence (DNA): TGTGCCAGCAGCCGTGACAGTTCCTCTGGAAACACCATATATTTT.

This clone was recorded once. This chain links TRBV4-2 with TRBJ2-3; TRBD2 matches 7 bases. Looked up from germline, CDR1 is LGHNA and CDR2 is YNFKEQ. The CDR3 covers 14 residues. V dropped 0 bases and J dropped 6; count of bases not matched to a gene: 3. The CDR3 loop reads CASSQDGTTDTQYF. In DNA form, the CDR3 reads TGTGCCAGCAGCCAAGATGGGACTACCGATACGCAGTATTTT.

The CDR3 sequence: CASSPASGLTGELFF. In nucleotides, the CDR3 is TGTGCCAGCAGCCCGGCTAGCGGACTCACCGGGGAGCTGTTTTTT. The chain couples TRBV4-2 to TRBJ2-2, with 7 bases lining up with TRBD2. The CDR3 covers 15 residues. Germline lookup yields CDR1 LGHNA and CDR2 YNFKEQ. With V trimmed by 4 bases and J by 4 bases, 6 bases remained unmatched.

This chain uses TRBV30 with TRBJ2-4; D remains unclear. The CDR3 runs to 14 residues. Germline V gene sequence: CDR1 GTSNPN, CDR2 SVGIG (reference sequence). Trimming left V 4 bases short and J 0 bases short, with 10 bases between. CDR3: CAWNPVLAKNIQYF. CDR3 bases: TGTGCCTGGAACCCTGTACTAGCCAAAAACATTCAGTACTTC. Full variable domain (remainder filled in from reference TRBV30 and TRBJ2-4): SQTIHQWPATLVQPVGSPLSLECTVEGTSNPNLYWYRQAAGRGLQLLFYSVGIGQISSEVPQNLSASRPQDRQFILSSKKLLLSDSGFYLCAWNPVLAKNIQYFGAGTRLSVL.